The 18 T cell receptor beta chains reported below all come from one sample, sequenced in a study of somatic mutations in cytotoxic T cells in rheumatoid arthritis. The protocol was immunoSEQ multiplex PCR, while the TCRdb copy is restricted to in-frame clones and leaves out a portion. The sample holds fewer than 25,000 clones; about 70% are singletons and the top ten take 15% to 20%. The sample consisted of CD8+ T cells sorted from blood. Every receptor here comes from an adult with rheumatoid arthritis.

The table lists this clone with a few counts. The chain joins TRBV21-1 to TRBJ2-7; no DNA check was done on the table's D call, TRBD1. TRBV21-1 is flagged as a pseudogene. The CDR3 totals 17 residues. In DNA, the CDR3 is TGTGCCAGCAGCAAAGCTTTTCCGGACAGGGGAGTCTACGAGCAGTACTTC. Its translation: CASSKAFPDRGVYEQYF.

The V and J genes are TRBV6-5 and TRBJ2-7, with a possible D match to TRBD1 (6 bases). Germline loops: CDR1 MNHEY, CDR2 SVGAGI. This CDR3 contains 14 residues. V was clipped by 2 bases and J by 4 bases, with 12 bases between them. This CDR3 is CASSYDPGEYEQYF. The CDR3 nucleotides are TGTGCCAGCAGTTACGATCCAGGGGAATACGAGCAGTACTTC.

This clone was observed a single time. The V and J genes are TRBV4-1 and TRBJ2-1; 10 nucleotides match TRBD1. The CDR3 contains 15 residues. Germline CDR1 and CDR2: MGHRA and YSYEKL. V lost 4 bases to trimming and J lost 2 bases; unmatched junction nucleotides: 2. The CDR3 is CASSRTGGPYNEQFF. DNA of the CDR3: TGCGCCAGCAGCCGGACAGGGGGACCCTACAATGAGCAGTTCTTC.

This chain joins TRBV5-5 and TRBJ1-2; tentative D call: TRBD1 (5 bases). Trimming pared 2 bases from V and 4 bases from J, leaving 9 bases between. The CDR3 runs to 13 residues. In germline, CDR1 is SGHKS, CDR2 YYEKEE (reference sequence). CDR3 loop: CASSFGRGYGYTF. As DNA, the CDR3 is TGTGCCAGCAGCTTCGGAAGGGGCTATGGCTACACCTTC.

This clone was found a few times. The chain carries TRBV10-3 and TRBJ2-1, with 9 nucleotides matching TRBD2. Germline CDR1 reads ENHRY; CDR2 reads SYGVKD. The CDR3 extends over 14 amino acids. V was clipped by 5 bases and J by 1 base; unmatched bases: 0. This CDR3 reads CAISLAGSYNEQFF. As DNA, the CDR3 is TGTGCCATCAGTCTAGCGGGGTCCTACAATGAGCAGTTCTTC.

The sample holds a few counts of this clone. This chain links TRBV5-4 with TRBJ2-6; 7 nucleotides align to TRBD1. The V gene end was trimmed by 5 bases and the J gene end by 2 bases; junction bases not matched to a gene: 4. In germline, CDR1 is SGHNT, CDR2 YYREEE (reference sequence). This CDR3 region has 15 residues. The DNA of the CDR3 is TGTGCCAGCAGTTTCCAGGGGGCTGGGGCCAACGTCCTGACTTTC. Translated, it gives CASSFQGAGANVLTF. Together with reference TRBV5-4 and TRBJ2-6, the CDR3 gives the full variable domain: ETGVTQSPTHLIKTRGQQVTLRCSSQSGHNTVSWYQQALGQGPQFIFQYYREEENGRGNFPPRFSGLQFPNYSSELNVNALELDDSALYLCASSFQGAGANVLTFGAGSRLTVL.

This clone was seen a handful of times. The rearrangement uses TRBV19 and TRBJ2-1; 11 bases are shared with TRBD2. Germline CDR1 LNHDA, CDR2 SQIVND (reference sequence). The ends lost 4 bases at V and 8 bases at J; junction bases unmatched: 7. CDR3 length equals 15 residues. CDR3 in DNA: TGTGCCAGTAGTAGGTTTAGCGGGGGGGTCGATGAGCAGTTCTTC. Residues: CASSRFSGGVDEQFF.

The CDR3 DNA is TGCGCCAGCAGCCTGCCCGGGAACAACTATGGCTACACCTTC. It encodes CASSLPGNNYGYTF. V and J are TRBV5-1 and TRBJ1-2; no firm D call. Germline V gene sequence: CDR1 SGHRS, CDR2 YFSETQ. The CDR3 is 14 residues long. Trimming left V 4 bases short and J 2 bases short, with 12 bases between.

This chain links TRBV19 with TRBJ2-2; D uncertain. Germline V gene data show CDR1 as LNHDA and CDR2 as SQIVND (reference sequence). Trimming cost V 1 base and J 6 bases, with 6 bases left between them. The CDR3 sequence is 13 residues long. The CDR3 sequence: CASSIAVPGELFF. CDR3 coding DNA: TGTGCCAGTAGTATAGCAGTGCCCGGGGAGCTGTTTTTT. Drawing the rest from reference TRBV19 and TRBJ2-2, the complete variable domain is DGGITQSPKYLFRKEGQNVTLSCEQNLNHDAMYWYRQDPGQGLRLIYYSQIVNDFQKGDIAEGYSVSREKKESFPLTVTSAQKNPTAFYLCASSIAVPGELFFGEGSRLTVL.

CDR3 region: CASSVGAYLDEQYF. CDR3 in DNA: TGTGCCAGCAGCGTAGGAGCCTACCTGGACGAGCAGTACTTC. The chain is built from TRBV9 and TRBJ2-7; no clear D. The CDR3 runs to 14 residues. The ends were cut back, 0 bases at V and 5 bases at J, with 12 bases in the middle. CDR1 and CDR2 (germline): SGDLS, YYNGEE.

The rearrangement joins TRBV12-5 to TRBJ2-3; TRBD2 aligns across 8 bases. The CDR3 is made up of 15 amino acids. V lost 4 bases to trimming and J lost 4 bases; unmatched junction nucleotides: 7. Germline V lookup: CDR1 LGHNT, CDR2 FRNRAP. The CDR3 region has the DNA TGTGCTAGTGGTTGGACTAGCCCAGTTTCAGATACGCAGTATTTT. It specifies CASGWTSPVSDTQYF.

This chain links TRBV5-4 with TRBJ2-1; D unresolved. The germline V and J ends were trimmed by 2 bases and 7 bases, with 7 bases remaining between them. Germline assignment: CDR1 SGHNT and CDR2 YYREEE (reference sequence). This CDR3 is built from 12 residues. In DNA form, the CDR3 reads TGTGCCAGCAGCTTTTCGCGGAATGAGCAGTTCTTC. It translates to CASSFSRNEQFF.

The rearrangement uses TRBV7-9 and TRBJ1-1; no reliable D call. This CDR3 region has 11 residues. V lost 3 bases and J lost 5, with 4 bases in between. From germline, CDR1 is SEHNR and CDR2 FQNEAQ (reference sequence). CDR3 sequence: CASSLGTEAFF. As DNA, the CDR3 is TGTGCCAGCAGCTTGGGGACTGAAGCTTTCTTT.

The J gene is TRBJ1-4, the V gene TRBV6-6, with D perhaps matching TRBD1 (5 bases). CDR1 and CDR2 (germline): MNHNY, SVGAGI (reference sequence). Trimming took off 4 bases at V and 8 bases at J, with 14 bases between the two ends. There are 14 residues in the CDR3. CDR3 coding DNA: TGTGCCAGCAGTTCTCCGGCCCAGGGCGAAAAACTGTTTTTT. It specifies CASSSPAQGEKLFF.

V is TRBV14 and J is TRBJ1-6, with D hard to call. Germline V gives CDR1 SGHDN, CDR2 FVKESK. This CDR3 spans 16 amino acids. V lost 3 bases and J 0 bases, leaving 9 bases between the germline ends. The DNA of the CDR3 is TGTGCCAGCAGCCACTCGGGGAGCTCCTATAATTCACCCCTCCACTTT. Translated, it gives CASSHSGSSYNSPLHF.

V gene TRBV28 combines with J gene TRBJ1-2; 7 bases map to TRBD1. Germline CDR1 reads MDHEN; CDR2 reads SYDVKM. This CDR3 has 12 residues. V was clipped by 5 bases and J by 3 bases; unmatched bases: 0. The CDR3 here is CASSDRDYGYTF. The CDR3 DNA follows: TGTGCCAGCAGTGACAGGGACTATGGCTACACCTTC.

The chain is built from TRBV27 and TRBJ1-1, with D possibly being TRBD1 (5 bases). Trimming cost V 5 bases and J 6 bases, with 10 bases left between them. CDR1 and CDR2 from the germline V gene are MNHEY and SMNVEV (reference sequence). The CDR3 loop spans 12 amino acids. CDR3 protein: CASSTRGAEAFF. CDR3 in DNA: TGTGCCAGCAGTACACGGGGGGCTGAAGCTTTCTTT.

The chain carries TRBV9 and TRBJ2-3; 8 nucleotides line up with TRBD1. This CDR3 region has 16 residues. Trimming at V came to 3 bases and at J to 6 bases, leaving 12 bases not matched to a gene. Germline assignment: CDR1 SGDLS and CDR2 YYNGEE. Here the CDR3 reads CASSEGASRGPDTQYF. The CDR3 bases are TGTGCCAGCAGCGAGGGGGCGAGCAGGGGGCCCGATACGCAGTATTTT. Complete variable domain (other parts from reference TRBV9 and TRBJ2-3): DSGVTQTPKHLITATGQRVTLRCSPRSGDLSVYWYQQSLDQGLQFLIQYYNGEERAKGNILERFSAQQFPDLHSELNLSSLELGDSALYFCASSEGASRGPDTQYFGPGTRLTVL.